Below, 17 T cell receptor beta chains from the same sample are listed, as sequenced in a study of CD8 T cells in ankylosing spondylitis. Study-level results: A TCR beta motif of roughly 8 highly homologous variants seemed to mark ankylosing spondylitis blood.

TCRdb reanalysed the 5' RACE reads using MiXCR and keeps one entry per CDR3 protein. The sample has some 200,000 distinct CDR3 sequences, about 6.7% seen once. These receptors have no identified antigens. Source material: blood, either unsorted or a sorted T cell fraction (not recorded which). The receptor source for this set is a male donor with ankylosing spondylitis.

This clonotype has ten or more counts. J is TRBJ2-3 and V is TRBV6-6, with D uncertain. In germline, CDR1 is MNHNY, CDR2 SVGAGI (reference sequence). The ends were cut back, 6 bases at V and 5 bases at J, with 3 bases in the middle. The CDR3 runs to 10 residues. DNA for the CDR3: TGTGCCAGCAGGGGAGATACGCAGTATTTT. The encoded protein is CASRGDTQYF.

This clonotype was observed many times. J is TRBJ2-1 and V is TRBV6-2 or TRBV6-3; 10 nucleotides match TRBD1. The V gene's germline CDR1 is MNHEY and CDR2 SVGEGT. Unmatched junction bases numbered 4, after V lost 2 bases and J lost 9 bases. The CDR3 is made up of 14 amino acids. CDR3 nucleotide sequence: TGTGCCAGCAGTTACCTGGGACAGGGGCGTGAGCAGTTCTTC. Encoded protein: CASSYLGQGREQFF.

The chain is built from TRBV10-3 and TRBJ1-3; 11 bases are shared with TRBD1. The CDR3 has 16 amino acids. The junction had 3 bases not matched to a gene; V was cut back by 5 bases and J by 0 bases. Germline V gene data show CDR1 as ENHRY and CDR2 as SYGVKD. The CDR3 DNA reads TGTGCCATCAGTTGGGACAGGGGGAGCTCTGGAAACACCATATATTTT. As protein: CAISWDRGSSGNTIYF.

This clonotype was seen ten or more times. The chain's CDR3 is CASSLVGRDEQFF. CDR3 nucleotide sequence: TGTGCCAGCAGCTTAGTGGGCAGGGACGAGCAGTTCTTC. The chain carries TRBV7-2 and TRBJ2-1; D is tentatively TRBD1 or TRBD2 (5 bases each). V was clipped by 1 base and J by 10 bases, with 11 bases between them. The CDR3 is 13 residues long. Looked up from germline, CDR1 is SGHTA and CDR2 is FQGNSA.

This clonotype showed up many times. This chain links TRBV7-9 with TRBJ1-6, with 7 bases matching TRBD1. The CDR3 contains 13 residues. CDR1 SEHNR and CDR2 FQNEAQ come from the germline V gene (reference sequence). J lost 4 bases, V lost 6 bases, and 0 bases had no gene match. CDR3 sequence reads: CASRQGYNSPLHF. The CDR3 DNA follows: TGTGCCAGCAGACAGGGGTATAATTCACCCCTCCACTTT.

The chain links TRBV18 to TRBJ2-7; D might be TRBD1 or TRBD2, each matching 6 bases. This CDR3 contains 17 residues. Trimming left V 3 bases short and J 3 bases short, with 21 bases between. Germline CDR1 KGHSH, CDR2 LQKENI. The CDR3 DNA sequence: TGTGCCAGCTCACCGGTACCAAGAGGGGGGAATTTCTACGAGCAGTACTTC. This gives the protein CASSPVPRGGNFYEQYF.

This clonotype occurred a few times. The chain couples TRBV29-1 to TRBJ2-7; 7 nucleotides line up with TRBD2. In germline, CDR1 is SQVTM, CDR2 ANQGSEA. CDR3 length: 14 amino acids. With 3 bases clipped from V and 0 bases from J, the junction kept 5 bases outside the gene matches. The CDR3 sequence is CSVEGGKLSYEQYF. The CDR3 nucleotides are TGCAGCGTTGAGGGAGGGAAGCTCTCCTACGAGCAGTACTTC.

Ten or more counts support this clonotype. The chain uses TRBV30 and TRBJ1-1; D unclear. Germline V gives CDR1 GTSNPN, CDR2 SVGIG (reference sequence). This CDR3 contains 12 residues. V dropped 0 bases and J dropped 6 bases, with 8 bases sitting between them. The CDR3 region has the DNA TGTGCCTGGAGTGTATCGGGTGCTGAAGCTTTCTTT. Encoded protein: CAWSVSGAEAFF.

This clonotype was seen ten or more times. The V and J genes are TRBV27 and TRBJ1-1, with TRBD1 matching over 8 bases. CDR1 and CDR2 from the germline V gene are MNHEY and SMNVEV (reference sequence). This CDR3 has 15 amino acids. V lost 4 bases to trimming and J lost 0 bases; unmatched junction nucleotides: 4. CDR3 bases: TGTGCCAGCAGTTCCAGGACAGGGATGAACACTGAAGCTTTCTTT. Its translation: CASSSRTGMNTEAFF.

This clonotype was seen a handful of times. The CDR3, as DNA: TGCAGTGCTACCCCAGTTTCCGGGACAGGCTCTACGCAGTATTTT. This sequence encodes CSATPVSGTGSTQYF. The rearrangement uses TRBV20-1 and TRBJ2-3; TRBD1 agrees at 8 bases. The germline V gene encodes CDR1 DFQATT and CDR2 SNEGSKA (reference sequence). The junction had 14 bases not matched to a gene; V was cut back by 4 bases and J by 8 bases. The CDR3 has 15 amino acids.

This clonotype was detected ten times or more. The chain has TRBV7-6 and TRBJ2-5, with D perhaps assigned TRBD1 or TRBD2 (5 bases each). Looked up from germline, CDR1 is SGHVS and CDR2 is FNYEAQ. The CDR3 runs to 15 residues. V dropped 7 bases and J dropped 4 bases, with 19 bases sitting between them. Here the CDR3 reads CASTSVGFGGETQYF. The CDR3 DNA reads as TGTGCCAGCACCTCAGTTGGATTTGGGGGAGAGACCCAGTACTTC.

This clonotype has a count of ten or more. The chain has TRBV27 and TRBJ2-1; D might be TRBD2 (5 bases). V was pared by 3 bases and J by 8 bases, with 8 bases between. This CDR3 has 12 amino acids. Germline CDR1 MNHEY, CDR2 SMNVEV (reference sequence). The CDR3 region is CASSFGVDEQFF. The CDR3 DNA follows: TGTGCCAGCAGTTTCGGGGTGGATGAGCAGTTCTTC.

This clonotype was detected many times. The chain recombines TRBV29-1 with TRBJ2-7; 10 nucleotides match TRBD2. Germline V lookup: CDR1 SQVTM, CDR2 ANQGSEA. The CDR3 runs 16 residues. J lost 5 bases, V lost 5 bases, and 15 bases had no gene match. CDR3 in DNA: TGCAGCGTTTCCGGCATTAGCGGGAGGCCGATCAACGAGCAGTACTTC. As protein: CSVSGISGRPINEQYF.

In its sample, this clonotype was seen many times. The chain employs TRBV7-9 and TRBJ2-7; D unclear. Germline-derived CDR1 and CDR2 are SEHNR and FQNEAQ (reference sequence). Trimming shortened V by 1 base and J by 6 bases, and 10 bases separated the two germline ends. This CDR3 is built from 13 residues. The CDR3 DNA follows: TGTGCCAGCAGCTTAGAGAGTAGCCCCGAGCAGTACTTC. Residues: CASSLESSPEQYF.

Many counts were recorded for this clonotype. The chain is built from TRBV28 and TRBJ1-1; 9 bases agree with TRBD1. The ends lost 3 bases at V and 5 bases at J; junction bases unmatched: 7. The CDR3 loop spans 15 amino acids. Per germline, CDR1 MDHEN and CDR2 SYDVKM. CDR3 amino acids: CASSFPRTGVTEAFF. CDR3 nucleotide sequence: TGTGCCAGCAGTTTCCCCCGGACAGGGGTAACTGAAGCTTTCTTT.

This clonotype came up a few times. This chain links TRBV6-5 with TRBJ2-1; tentative D call: TRBD2 (5 bases). Germline V gives CDR1 MNHEY, CDR2 SVGAGI. The CDR3 has 15 residues. Trimming took 0 bases from V and 5 from J, leaving 11 bases between them. CDR3 in amino acids: CASSYSGGYDNEQFF. The CDR3 bases are TGTGCCAGCAGTTACTCTGGCGGGTACGACAATGAGCAGTTCTTC.

This clonotype was recorded many times. The V call is TRBV28, the J call TRBJ2-7, with TRBD1 as a possible D gene (6 bases). CDR1 MDHEN and CDR2 SYDVKM come from the germline V gene. V shed 4 bases and J shed 4 bases, with 14 bases lying between them. The CDR3 is 14 amino acids. The CDR3 DNA follows: TGTGCCAGCAGTTCCTTAACAGGGCGGTACGAGCAGTACTTC. This encodes CASSSLTGRYEQYF. The whole variable domain, filled in from reference TRBV28 and TRBJ2-7, reads DVKVTQSSRYLVKRTGEKVFLECVQDMDHENMFWYRQDPGLGLRLIYFSYDVKMKEKGDIPEGYSVSREKKERFSLILESASTNQTSMYLCASSSLTGRYEQYFGPGTRLTVT.